The sequence of this T cell receptor (beta chain) was determined in a study of blood T cell repertoires in COVID-19. Donors were grouped by their self-reported clinical history. Produced via immunoSEQ multiplex PCR; TCRdb's table is partial and in-frame only. The repertoire holds some 200,000 clones, with 82% as singletons. Losses at the gene ends were 4 bases for V and 1 base for J; bases not matched to a gene: 9. CDR3 length: 17 residues. The germline V gene has CDR1 SGHTA and CDR2 FQGNSA. The source is a man aged 35 to 55 who had recovered from COVID-19. V is TRBV7-2 and J is TRBJ2-1; 8 bases fit TRBD2. Sequencing was performed on PBMCs or T cells enriched from blood (not recorded which). DNA of the CDR3: TGTGCCAGCAGCTCTAGGGTGCGGGAGGTATCCTACAATGAGCAGTTCTTC. Protein product: CASSSRVREVSYNEQFF.